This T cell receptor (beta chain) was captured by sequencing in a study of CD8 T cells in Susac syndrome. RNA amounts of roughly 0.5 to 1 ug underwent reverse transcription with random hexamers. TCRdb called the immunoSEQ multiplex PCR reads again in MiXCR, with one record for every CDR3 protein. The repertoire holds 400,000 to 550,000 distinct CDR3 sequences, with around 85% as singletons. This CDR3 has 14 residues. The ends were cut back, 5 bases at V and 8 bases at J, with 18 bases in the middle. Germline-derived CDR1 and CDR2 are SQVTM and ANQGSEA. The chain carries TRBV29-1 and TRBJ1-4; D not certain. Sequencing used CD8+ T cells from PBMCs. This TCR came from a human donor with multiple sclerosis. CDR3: CSVLEERPVEKLFF. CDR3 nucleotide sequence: TGCAGCGTTTTAGAGGAGCGTCCAGTGGAAAAACTGTTTTTT.